Presented here are 6 T cell receptor beta chains from one specimen sequenced in a study of cytomegalovirus exposure and HLA in healthy donors. The PCR had 60 Vbeta and 13 Jbeta primers. The table came from immunoSEQ multiplex PCR; TCRdb's copy has only in-frame clones and leaves some out. The data hold roughly 190,000 clones, with under 85% observed a single time. Sequenced material: PBMCs. The receptors shown here come from a female donor in good health and CMV-seronegative.

V and J are TRBV5-1 and TRBJ2-1; possible D gene TRBD2, 6 bases. Per the germline V gene, CDR1 is SGHRS and CDR2 is YFSETQ. Deletions cut 1 base from V and 3 bases from J, with 11 bases between. The CDR3 sequence is 15 residues long. CDR3 loop: CASSLSAGLYNEQFF. CDR3 bases: TGCGCCAGCAGCTTGAGCGCGGGACTCTACAATGAGCAGTTCTTC.

The V and J genes are TRBV6-5 and TRBJ1-3, with no clear D. The CDR3 is 13 amino acids. CDR1 and CDR2 from the germline V gene are MNHEY and SVGAGI. Trimming took 5 bases from V and 4 from J, leaving 9 bases between them. CDR3: CASSRELGNTIYF. For the CDR3, the DNA is TGTGCCAGCAGTCGAGAGTTGGGAAACACCATATATTTT.

This clone was seen once. The rearrangement links TRBV10-3 to TRBJ2-7; 8 bases line up with TRBD1. Germline V gene data show CDR1 as ENHRY and CDR2 as SYGVKD. Losses at the gene ends were 9 bases for V and 0 bases for J; bases not matched to a gene: 1. This CDR3 region has 12 residues. The CDR3 region is CAITGGSYEQYF. As DNA, the CDR3 is TGTGCCATTACAGGGGGCTCCTACGAGCAGTACTTC.

The rearrangement uses TRBV6-5 and TRBJ2-5; TRBD1 agrees at 7 bases. Per germline, CDR1 MNHEY and CDR2 SVGAGI. The J segment lost 5 bases and the V segment lost 4 bases, leaving 4 bases of the junction unmatched. The CDR3 runs 13 residues. The CDR3 region is CASSLTGMETQYF. CDR3 nucleotide sequence: TGTGCCAGCAGTTTGACAGGGATGGAGACCCAGTACTTC.

V usage is TRBV28 and J usage is TRBJ2-7; tentatively, D is TRBD2 (5 bases). Trimming cost V 4 bases and J 4 bases, with 17 bases left between them. Germline V gene data show CDR1 as MDHEN and CDR2 as SYDVKM. This CDR3 spans 15 amino acids. Here the CDR3 reads CASSSTHRGVYEQYF. In nucleotides, the CDR3 is TGTGCCAGCAGTTCGACTCATCGGGGAGTTTACGAGCAGTACTTC.

The CDR3 here is CASSLTGGGTGQETQYF. Here the CDR3 DNA reads TGTGCCAGCAGCTTAACCGGGGGGGGAACGGGCCAAGAGACCCAGTACTTC. This chain links TRBV7-3 with TRBJ2-5, with TRBD2 matching 8 bases. Per germline, CDR1 SGHTA and CDR2 FQGTGA. The V segment lost 0 bases and the J segment 1 base; nucleotides outside the gene matches: 7. This CDR3 has 17 amino acids.